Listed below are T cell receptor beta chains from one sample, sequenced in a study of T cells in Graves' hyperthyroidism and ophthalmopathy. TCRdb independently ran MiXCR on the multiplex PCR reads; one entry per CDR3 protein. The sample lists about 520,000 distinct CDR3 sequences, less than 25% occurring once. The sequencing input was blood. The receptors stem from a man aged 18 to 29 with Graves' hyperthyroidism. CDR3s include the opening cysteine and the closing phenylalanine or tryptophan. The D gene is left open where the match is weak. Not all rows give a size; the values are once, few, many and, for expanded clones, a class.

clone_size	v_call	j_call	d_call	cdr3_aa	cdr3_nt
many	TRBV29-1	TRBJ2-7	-	CSVEGGVFSYEQYF	TGCAGCGTTGAAGGGGGGGTTTTCTCCTACGAGCAGTACTTC
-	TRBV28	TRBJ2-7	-	CASSLGGWGRAYEQYF	TGTGCCAGCAGTTTAGGGGGGTGGGGACGGGCCTACGAGCAGTACTTC
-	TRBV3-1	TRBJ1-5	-	CASSLSSGPSNQPQHF	TGTGCCAGCAGCCTTAGTTCGGGACCCAGCAATCAGCCCCAGCATTTT
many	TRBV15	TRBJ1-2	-	CATSAPGQNYGYTF	TGTGCCACCAGCGCCCCCGGACAGAACTATGGCTACACCTTC
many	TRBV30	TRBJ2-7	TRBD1	CAWRRGTGSYEQYF	TGTGCCTGGAGGAGAGGGACAGGGAGCTACGAGCAGTACTTC
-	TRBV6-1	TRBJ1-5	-	CASSENGVGQPQHF	TGTGCCAGCAGCGAAAACGGGGTGGGACAGCCCCAGCATTTT
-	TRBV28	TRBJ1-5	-	CASNIGGLGNQPQHF	TGTGCCAGCAACATTGGGGGGCTTGGTAATCAGCCCCAGCATTTT
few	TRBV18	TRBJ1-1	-	CASSPGMGSWTEAFF	TGTGCCAGCTCACCGGGAATGGGGTCGTGGACTGAAGCTTTCTTT
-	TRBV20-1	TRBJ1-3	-	CSARTQGNTIYF	TGCAGTGCTCGGACTCAAGGAAACACCATATATTTT
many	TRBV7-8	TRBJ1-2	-	CASSPGQFSNYGYTF	TGTGCCAGCAGCCCAGGACAGTTCTCTAACTATGGCTACACCTTC
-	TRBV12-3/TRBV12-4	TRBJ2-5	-	CASSLYGAAGETQYF	TGTGCCAGCAGTTTGTATGGGGCAGCAGGAGAGACCCAGTACTTC
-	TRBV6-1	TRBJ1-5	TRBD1	CASSATTGGGQPQHF	TGTGCCAGCAGTGCGACGACAGGGGGAGGCCAGCCCCAGCATTTT
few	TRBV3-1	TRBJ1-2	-	CATLDSQNYGYTF	TGTGCCACCTTGGACAGTCAGAACTATGGCTACACCTTC
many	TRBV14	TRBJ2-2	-	CASSPRLGADVLGELFF	TGTGCCAGCAGCCCTCGTCTAGGGGCCGACGTGCTCGGGGAGCTGTTTTTT
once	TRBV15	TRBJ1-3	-	CATSSLGAHSGNTIYF	TGTGCCACCAGCAGTTTGGGGGCTCACTCTGGAAACACCATATATTTT
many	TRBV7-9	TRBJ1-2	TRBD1	CASSNDRVRIFYGYTF	TGTGCCAGCAGCAACGACAGGGTCCGAATATTCTACGGCTACACCTTC
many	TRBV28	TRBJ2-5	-	CASSLLPGETQYF	TGTGCCAGCAGTTTATTGCCCGGAGAGACCCAGTACTTC
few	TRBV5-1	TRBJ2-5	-	CASSSGDRYQETQYF	TGCGCCAGCAGCTCGGGGGACAGATACCAAGAGACCCAGTACTTC
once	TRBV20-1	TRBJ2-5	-	CSAITGISLSETQYF	TGCAGTGCTATCACCGGGATTAGCCTATCGGAGACCCAGTACTTC
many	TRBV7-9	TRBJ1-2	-	CASSYSSDGYTF	TGTGCCAGCAGCTATTCCAGCGATGGCTACACCTTC
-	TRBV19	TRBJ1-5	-	CASTTFLGAGSNQPQHF	TGTGCCAGTACCACCTTCCTCGGGGCTGGAAGCAATCAGCCCCAGCATTTT
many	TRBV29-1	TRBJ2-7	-	CSVASGWEQYF	TGCAGCGTAGCATCAGGGTGGGAGCAGTACTTC
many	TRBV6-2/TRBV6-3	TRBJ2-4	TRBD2	CASSYGTSGGADIKYF	TGTGCCAGCAGTTACGGGACTAGCGGGGGGGCGGACATTAAGTACTTC